A selection of T cell receptor beta chains follows, all from one sample in a study of T cell changes during pregnancy in multiple sclerosis. Produced via immunoSEQ multiplex PCR; TCRdb's table is partial and in-frame only. The data contain around 48,000 clones, about 92% of them seen just once; the ten biggest clones take up 3%. The specimen comprised CD8+ T cells from peripheral blood mononuclear cells, sampled before pregnancy. These receptors originate from a female donor with multiple sclerosis, enrolled in a pregnancy study. CDR3s include the opening cysteine and the closing phenylalanine or tryptophan. Fields, in order: D gene, clone size, V gene, J gene, CDR3 protein, CDR3 DNA. A D gene is named only where the DNA matches it firmly. The size field is filled for only some rows; it gives once, few, many or a size class.

>TRBD2|.|TRBV14|TRBJ2-7
CASSHPPGGAYEQYF
TGTGCCAGCAGCCACCCCCCTGGGGGGGCCTACGAGCAGTACTTC
>TRBD1|.|TRBV18|TRBJ2-7
CASSRSGTAYEQYF
TGTGCCAGCTCACGTTCCGGGACAGCCTACGAGCAGTACTTC
>.|.|TRBV7-6|TRBJ2-7
CASSKTATYEQYF
TGTGCCAGCAGCAAAACAGCTACCTACGAGCAGTACTTC
>TRBD2|.|TRBV6-5|TRBJ2-2
CASSYQGGLGDGELFF
TGTGCCAGCAGTTATCAGGGAGGGCTAGGTGACGGGGAGCTGTTTTTT
>.|.|TRBV7-3|TRBJ1-2
CASSLEGYSNYGYTF
TGTGCCAGCAGCTTAGAGGGATATTCAAACTATGGCTACACCTTC
>.|.|TRBV7-9|TRBJ1-1
CASSLSTGYTEAFF
TGTGCCAGCAGCTTGTCCACAGGGTACACTGAAGCTTTCTTT
>TRBD2|once|TRBV4-3|TRBJ2-3
CASSQVGGRERGYGDTQYF
TGCGCCAGCAGCCAAGTTGGAGGGAGGGAGCGGGGTTACGGAGATACGCAGTATTTT
>.|.|TRBV5-5|TRBJ2-1
CASTVASEQFF
TGTGCCAGCACCGTAGCTAGTGAGCAGTTCTTC
>.|.|TRBV6-5|TRBJ2-7
CASSYSNPGSYEQYF
TGTGCCAGCAGTTACTCGAATCCGGGATCCTACGAGCAGTACTTC
>.|.|TRBV4-3|TRBJ1-5
CASSQARWGGNQPQHF
TGCGCCAGCAGCCAAGCTCGTTGGGGGGGCAATCAGCCCCAGCATTTT
>.|once|TRBV7-8|TRBJ1-1
CASSLTGFLEAFF
TGTGCCAGCAGCCTAACAGGGTTTCTTGAAGCTTTCTTT
>.|.|TRBV7-3|TRBJ2-3
CASSLTRAGSTDTQYF
TGTGCCAGCAGCTTAACCAGGGCCGGCTCCACAGATACGCAGTATTTT
>.|.|TRBV13|TRBJ2-2
CASSLAWSGELFF
TGTGCCAGCAGCTTAGCGTGGAGCGGGGAGCTGTTTTTT
>.|.|TRBV19|TRBJ2-7
CASSIDRGSYEQYF
TGTGCCAGTAGTATAGACAGGGGTTCCTACGAGCAGTACTTC
>TRBD1|.|TRBV7-9|TRBJ2-7
CASSDARQGAFYEQYF
TGTGCCAGCAGCGATGCAAGACAGGGGGCCTTTTACGAGCAGTACTTC
>TRBD2|.|TRBV10-3|TRBJ2-5
CATGELAGAQETQYF
TGTGCCACCGGCGAACTAGCGGGGGCCCAAGAGACCCAGTACTTC
>TRBD2|.|TRBV5-6|TRBJ2-7
CASTPLAGGQDDEQYF
TGTGCCAGCACGCCGCTAGCGGGGGGGCAGGATGACGAGCAGTACTTC
>.|.|TRBV7-6|TRBJ2-7
CASSPGEVMLQGSYEQYF
TGTGCCAGCAGCCCCGGGGAGGTTATGTTGCAGGGTTCCTACGAGCAGTACTTC
>TRBD1|.|TRBV5-1|TRBJ2-5
CASSDPGQGGQETQYF
TGCGCCAGCAGCGACCCGGGACAGGGGGGTCAAGAGACCCAGTACTTC
>.|once|TRBV4-2|TRBJ2-7
CASSPNPGFEQYF
TGTGCCAGCAGCCCGAATCCGGGGTTCGAGCAGTACTTC
>.|.|TRBV5-4|TRBJ2-7
CASSLAVGGGSSYEQYF
TGTGCCAGCAGCTTGGCCGTGGGGGGAGGAAGCTCCTACGAGCAGTACTTC
>TRBD1|.|TRBV28|TRBJ2-1
CASSLSMGQGASYNEQFF
TGTGCCAGCAGTTTAAGCATGGGACAGGGGGCCTCATACAATGAGCAGTTCTTC
>.|.|TRBV30|TRBJ1-1
CAWKQGLANTEAFF
TGTGCCTGGAAACAGGGTCTGGCGAACACTGAAGCTTTCTTT
>.|.|TRBV7-8|TRBJ1-5
CASSPTGNREPQHF
TGTGCCAGCAGCCCTACAGGGAACCGGGAGCCCCAGCATTTT